This record covers a single T cell receptor (beta chain). The antigen is undetermined. The V and J ends lost 4 bases and 0 bases, in that order; junction bases with no gene match: 8. The CDR3 consists of 16 residues. In germline, CDR1 is SQVTM, CDR2 ANQGSEA. These data are taken from a study of blood T cells in healthy people across ages. Each donor supplied around 10 milliliters of peripheral blood. The authors ran a second PCR of about 7 to 12 cycles using a sample-barcoded 5' primer and a J-beta primer mix. A tag from a template-switch adaptor with 12 random nucleotides marked each cDNA molecule. TCRdb independently ran MiXCR on the 5' RACE reads; one entry per CDR3 protein. The repertoire holds around 970,000 distinct CDR3 sequences, with about 53% as singletons. Study results and limitations: TCR beta diversity per million T cells fell roughly linearly with age.

This receptor was taken from a woman in her fifties or sixties in good health. J is TRBJ2-5 and V is TRBV29-1; 10 bases are shared with TRBD1. Sequencing input: blood. CDR3 amino acids: CSVVDWGQGYQETQYF. DNA for the CDR3: TGCAGCGTTGTAGATTGGGGACAGGGGTACCAAGAGACCCAGTACTTC. The whole variable domain, remainder taken from reference TRBV29-1 and TRBJ2-5, is SAVISQKPSRDICQRGTSLTIQCQVDSQVTMMFWYRQQPGQSLTLIATANQGSEATYESGFVIDKFPISRPNLTFSTLTVSNMSPEDSSIYLCSVVDWGQGYQETQYFGPGTRLLVL.